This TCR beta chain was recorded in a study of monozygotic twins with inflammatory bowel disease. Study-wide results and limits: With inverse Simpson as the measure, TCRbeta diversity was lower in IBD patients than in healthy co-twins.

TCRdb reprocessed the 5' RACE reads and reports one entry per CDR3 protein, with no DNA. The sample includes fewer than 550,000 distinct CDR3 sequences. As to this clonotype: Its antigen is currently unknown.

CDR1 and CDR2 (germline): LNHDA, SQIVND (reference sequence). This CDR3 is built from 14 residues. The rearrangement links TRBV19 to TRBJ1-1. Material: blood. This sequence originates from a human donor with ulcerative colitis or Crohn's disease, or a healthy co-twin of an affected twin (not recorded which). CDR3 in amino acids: CASSPWTDNTEAFF. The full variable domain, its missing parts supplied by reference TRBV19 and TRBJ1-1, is DGGITQSPKYLFRKEGQNVTLSCEQNLNHDAMYWYRQDPGQGLRLIYYSQIVNDFQKGDIAEGYSVSREKKESFPLTVTSAQKNPTAFYLCASSPWTDNTEAFFGQGTRLTVV.